These 31 T cell receptor beta chains originate from one sample sequenced in a study of T cell responses to AZD1222 COVID-19 vaccine. Assay: immunoSEQ multiplex PCR; the TCRdb copy retains only in-frame clones and omits some. This sample has fewer than 35,000 clones, with 90% to 95% found just once. The input for sequencing was peripheral blood, taken on day 0 of AZD1222 vaccination. The receptors come from an adult in good health.

J is TRBJ1-4 and V is TRBV9, with D perhaps TRBD1 (5 bases). The ends were cut back, 0 bases at V and 7 bases at J, with 13 bases in the middle. There are 15 residues in the CDR3. CDR1 and CDR2 from the germline V gene are SGDLS and YYNGEE. The CDR3 DNA is TGTGCCAGCAGCGTAGGGGCAGGGACGGGTGAAAAACTGTTTTTT. This codes for CASSVGAGTGEKLFF.

The genes are TRBV5-5 and TRBJ1-6; tentative D call: TRBD1 (6 bases). CDR3 length: 15 amino acids. Trimming removed 0 bases from V and 8 bases from J, with 12 bases in between. In germline, CDR1 is SGHKS, CDR2 YYEKEE (reference sequence). The chain's CDR3 is CASSLVRGQDSPLHF. CDR3 coding DNA: TGTGCCAGCAGCTTGGTCCGGGGGCAGGATTCACCCCTCCACTTT.

The chain uses TRBV5-1 and TRBJ2-5; possible D gene TRBD1, 5 bases. Between the trimmed V and J ends, which lost 0 bases and 4 bases, there was a span of 10 bases. Germline V CDR1 and CDR2: SGHRS, YFSETQ. The CDR3 runs 14 residues. The CDR3 region is CASSLVGVRETQYF. CDR3 nucleotides: TGCGCCAGCAGCTTGGTAGGGGTTCGAGAGACCCAGTACTTC.

The rearrangement uses TRBV5-1 and TRBJ2-1; tentatively, D is TRBD2 (5 bases). Germline lookup yields CDR1 SGHRS and CDR2 YFSETQ. The CDR3 has 15 residues. The germline V and J ends were trimmed by 4 bases and 0 bases, with 11 bases remaining between them. CDR3 protein: CASSLGGSSYNEQFF. For the CDR3, the DNA is TGCGCCAGCAGCCTCGGAGGAAGCTCCTACAATGAGCAGTTCTTC. Drawing the rest from reference TRBV5-1 and TRBJ2-1, the complete variable domain is KAGVTQTPRYLIKTRGQQVTLSCSPISGHRSVSWYQQTPGQGLQFLFEYFSETQRNKGNFPGRFSGRQFSNSRSEMNVSTLELGDSALYLCASSLGGSSYNEQFFGPGTRLTVL.

The chain combines TRBV6-5 with TRBJ1-4; no reliable D call. Germline V lookup: CDR1 MNHEY, CDR2 SVGAGI. This CDR3 has 13 residues. The germline V and J ends were trimmed by 2 bases and 4 bases, with 5 bases remaining between them. The CDR3 region has the DNA TGTGCCAGCAGTTACCATGGTAATGAAAAACTGTTTTTT. Translating it yields CASSYHGNEKLFF.

This rearrangement joins TRBV19 to TRBJ2-2; D is possibly TRBD2 (5 bases). The V and J ends lost 7 bases and 5 bases respectively, with 14 bases between them. CDR1 is LNHDA, CDR2 SQIVND, per germline (reference sequence). The CDR3 extends over 14 amino acids. Here the CDR3 reads CASIGRVWTGELFF. As DNA, the CDR3 is TGTGCCAGTATTGGGCGGGTGTGGACCGGGGAGCTGTTTTTT. Supplemented by reference TRBV19 and TRBJ2-2, the full variable domain reads DGGITQSPKYLFRKEGQNVTLSCEQNLNHDAMYWYRQDPGQGLRLIYYSQIVNDFQKGDIAEGYSVSREKKESFPLTVTSAQKNPTAFYLCASIGRVWTGELFFGEGSRLTVL.

This clone occurred once. This chain joins TRBV5-1 and TRBJ1-1; 7 positions agree with TRBD1. Germline CDR1 is SGHRS and CDR2 is YFSETQ. The ends lost 4 bases at V and 1 base at J; junction bases unmatched: 16. This CDR3 spans 18 amino acids. CDR3 sequence reads: CASSVGSEQGWWNTEAFF. The CDR3 bases are TGCGCCAGCAGCGTCGGGAGCGAACAGGGGTGGTGGAACACTGAAGCTTTCTTT.

V usage is TRBV6-6 and J usage is TRBJ1-3; possible D gene TRBD1, 6 bases. The length of the CDR3 is 12 residues. Looked up from germline, CDR1 is MNHNY and CDR2 is SVGAGI (reference sequence). V was clipped by 7 bases and J by 8 bases, with 12 bases between them. The CDR3 DNA reads TGTGCCAGCAATCTAAACAGGGACACCATATATTTT. This codes for CASNLNRDTIYF.

The chain joins TRBV5-1 to TRBJ1-4; D is perhaps TRBD1 (6 bases). In germline, CDR1 is SGHRS, CDR2 YFSETQ. This CDR3 is 14 amino acids long. V lost 3 bases, J lost 4 bases, and 10 bases lay in between. The CDR3 coding sequence is TGCGCCAGCAGCTCACAGGGAAATAATGAAAAACTGTTTTTT. This codes for CASSSQGNNEKLFF.

This clone showed up just once. V gene TRBV9 combines with J gene TRBJ2-7, with no clear D. This CDR3 has 9 amino acids. Germline assignment: CDR1 SGDLS and CDR2 YYNGEE. V was trimmed by 5 bases and J by 5 bases, leaving 2 bases between them. CDR3 DNA: TGTGCCAGCAGGCACGAGCAGTACTTC. Translation gives CASRHEQYF.

V is TRBV30 and J is TRBJ1-2; no clear D. CDR1 is GTSNPN and CDR2 is SVGIG in the germline V gene (reference sequence). V lost 5 bases to trimming and J lost 0 bases, with 7 bases between them. The CDR3 covers 12 residues. This CDR3 is CAWFSTNYGYTF. The CDR3 DNA is TGTGCCTGGTTTTCAACTAACTATGGCTACACCTTC.

The V and J genes are TRBV7-2 and TRBJ1-1; D gene unclear. Trimming took 8 bases from V and 0 from J, leaving 4 bases between them. CDR3 size: 11 residues. Germline V gene data show CDR1 as SGHTA and CDR2 as FQGNSA. CDR3 in amino acids: CASRMNTEAFF. Here the CDR3 DNA reads TGTGCCAGCCGTATGAACACTGAAGCTTTCTTT.

This CDR3 is CASFRLRARGGQPQHF. CDR3 DNA sequence: TGCGCCAGCTTCCGTCTGCGGGCCAGGGGCGGTCAGCCCCAGCATTTT. This chain joins TRBV10-2 and TRBJ1-5; D possibly corresponds to TRBD1 (6 bases). The CDR3 contains 16 residues. Trimming stripped 8 bases from V and 6 bases from J, with 23 bases between. CDR1 WSHSY and CDR2 SAAADI come from the germline V gene.

The rearrangement uses TRBV6-1 and TRBJ1-3; weak D call: TRBD1 (6 bases). CDR3 length: 15 residues. V lost 3 bases to trimming and J lost 4 bases, with 13 bases between them. Germline values: CDR1 MNHNS, CDR2 SASEGT. The chain's CDR3 is CASSDWGGSGNTIYF. Here the CDR3 DNA reads TGTGCCAGCAGTGATTGGGGGGGCAGCGGAAACACCATATATTTT.

This rearrangement joins TRBV7-2 to TRBJ2-3; TRBD1 agrees at 8 bases. CDR3 length: 17 amino acids. V lost 0 bases and J lost 4; bases outside the gene matches: 9. Germline CDR1 and CDR2: SGHTA and FQGNSA. The chain's CDR3 is CASSLARQGFGADTQYF. The CDR3 coding sequence is TGTGCCAGCAGCTTAGCGAGACAGGGGTTCGGGGCAGATACGCAGTATTTT.

The chain is built from TRBV5-5 and TRBJ1-3; the D is unclear. Germline values: CDR1 SGHKS, CDR2 YYEKEE (reference sequence). The CDR3 is 16 residues long. Trimming left V 5 bases short and J 3 bases short, with 18 bases between. The CDR3 loop reads CASRISLRGYGNTIYF. The DNA for the CDR3 is TGTGCCAGCAGAATTAGCCTTCGGGGATATGGAAACACCATATATTTT.

This clone was seen only once. The chain couples TRBV5-1 to TRBJ1-3; TRBD1 might be the D (6 bases). Trimming took off 4 bases at V and 0 bases at J, with 11 bases between the two ends. The CDR3 sequence is 15 residues long. The germline V gene encodes CDR1 SGHRS and CDR2 YFSETQ. The CDR3 DNA is TGCGCCAGCAGCCTCACAGGGAACTCTGGAAACACCATATATTTT. This sequence encodes CASSLTGNSGNTIYF.

The chain recombines TRBV7-6 with TRBJ1-5; D not resolved. Trimming cost V 1 base and J 7 bases, with 11 bases left between them. Germline values: CDR1 SGHVS, CDR2 FNYEAQ. The CDR3 runs to 14 residues. The CDR3 reads CASSLELVSQPQHF. The CDR3 DNA is TGTGCCAGCAGCTTAGAGTTGGTCAGCCAGCCCCAGCATTTT.

A single count supports this clone. The chain combines TRBV12-3 or TRBV12-4 with TRBJ1-2; the D gene is possibly TRBD1 (5 bases). CDR3 size: 13 residues. The V end lost 5 bases, the J end lost 4 bases, and 11 bases lay between the germline ends. CDR3 sequence reads: CASSPQGLYGYTF. CDR3 DNA: TGTGCCAGCAGTCCCCAGGGTCTCTATGGCTACACCTTC.

Only a few counts were recorded for this clone. The CDR3 nucleotides read TGTGCCAGCAGCCTGGACGGATATAATTCACCCCTCCACTTT. Translated: CASSLDGYNSPLHF. The chain has TRBV7-9 and TRBJ1-6; no reliable D call. The CDR3 covers 14 residues. Germline CDR1 SEHNR, CDR2 FQNEAQ (reference sequence). Trimming stripped 5 bases from V and 4 bases from J, with 9 bases between.

V usage is TRBV3-1 (or the pseudogene TRBV3-2) and J usage is TRBJ1-2; no definite D call. The CDR3 loop spans 12 amino acids. The V gene lost 4 bases and the J gene lost 2 bases, with 5 bases spanning the gap. Germline loops: CDR1 LGHDT, CDR2 YNNKEL (reference sequence). DNA of the CDR3: TGTGCCAGCAGCCGCGGCAACTATGGCTACACCTTC. As protein: CASSRGNYGYTF.

The table lists this clone with a count of one. This chain links TRBV7-2 with TRBJ1-1, with a tentative D call TRBD1 (5 bases). This CDR3 is 14 amino acids long. Trimming pared 2 bases from V and 3 bases from J, leaving 10 bases between. CDR1 and CDR2 (germline): SGHTA, FQGNSA. CDR3: CASSLNQGHTEAFF. Written as DNA, the CDR3 is TGTGCCAGCAGCTTAAACCAGGGACACACTGAAGCTTTCTTT.

This clone was observed a handful of times. The chain uses TRBV30 and TRBJ1-5; D call uncertain. Trimming left V 1 base short and J 2 bases short, with 9 bases between. This CDR3 is built from 14 residues. Looked up from germline, CDR1 is GTSNPN and CDR2 is SVGIG (reference sequence). As DNA, the CDR3 is TGTGCCTGGAGTGGAAATATGGGCAATCAGCCCCAGCATTTT. Its protein product is CAWSGNMGNQPQHF.

This chain connects TRBV7-2 to TRBJ2-5; 10 bases line up with TRBD2. CDR1 and CDR2 (germline): SGHTA, FQGNSA. V dropped 2 bases and J dropped 2; count of bases not matched to a gene: 2. This CDR3 is 15 amino acids long. CDR3 DNA: TGTGCCAGCAGCTTAAAGCGGGGGGGACAAGAGACCCAGTACTTC. It translates to CASSLKRGGQETQYF.

The chain recombines TRBV6-5 with TRBJ2-7; maybe TRBD2 (6 bases). The CDR3 is 14 amino acids. V was shortened by 7 bases and J by 3 bases, with 16 bases between the two germline ends. CDR1 MNHEY and CDR2 SVGAGI come from the germline V gene. CDR3 region: CASNSQGSGYEQYF. The CDR3 region has the DNA TGTGCCAGCAACAGCCAGGGTAGCGGCTACGAGCAGTACTTC.

V gene TRBV14 combines with J gene TRBJ2-7, with TRBD2 matching over 8 bases. Germline CDR1 reads SGHDN; CDR2 reads FVKESK. The CDR3 length is 16 residues. V lost 4 bases and J lost 4; bases outside the gene matches: 12. CDR3 sequence: CASSPKGPSGSYEQYF. CDR3 DNA: TGTGCCAGCAGCCCTAAGGGCCCTAGCGGGTCATACGAGCAGTACTTC.

The rearrangement uses TRBV19 and TRBJ1-5; tentatively, D is TRBD1 (5 bases). The CDR3 is made up of 17 amino acids. Per germline, CDR1 LNHDA and CDR2 SQIVND (reference sequence). V lost 4 bases and J lost 2, with 18 bases in between. CDR3 sequence (DNA): TGTGCCAGTAGTAGAGAGGGGACGGTCACAGGCAATCAGCCCCAGCATTTT. This sequence encodes CASSREGTVTGNQPQHF.

This chain joins TRBV30 and TRBJ2-5, with a possible D match to TRBD1 (5 bases). Trimming took 0 bases from V and 2 from J, leaving 7 bases between them. Germline assignment: CDR1 GTSNPN and CDR2 SVGIG (reference sequence). The CDR3 spans 13 residues. CDR3 loop: CAWSVQAQETQYF. CDR3 in DNA: TGTGCCTGGAGTGTACAGGCGCAAGAGACCCAGTACTTC. The complete variable domain, with remaining parts taken from reference TRBV30 and TRBJ2-5, reads SQTIHQWPATLVQPVGSPLSLECTVEGTSNPNLYWYRQAAGRGLQLLFYSVGIGQISSEVPQNLSASRPQDRQFILSSKKLLLSDSGFYLCAWSVQAQETQYFGPGTRLLVL.

The chain couples TRBV20-1 to TRBJ1-5; D not resolved. The CDR3 extends over 11 amino acids. V lost 0 bases and J 13 bases, leaving 10 bases between the germline ends. CDR1 is DFQATT and CDR2 is SNEGSKA in the germline V gene (reference sequence). DNA of the CDR3: TGCAGTGCTAGAGATATGGACGTGCAGCATTTT. Translating gives CSARDMDVQHF.

The chain links TRBV19 to TRBJ1-4, with 9 positions matching TRBD1. This CDR3 comprises 12 residues. Germline lookup yields CDR1 LNHDA and CDR2 SQIVND (reference sequence). V was clipped by 10 bases and J by 10 bases; unmatched bases: 7. This CDR3 reads CATLGQGLKLFF. In nucleotides, the CDR3 is TGTGCCACCCTGGGACAGGGTTTAAAACTGTTTTTT.

The V call is TRBV4-2, the J call TRBJ1-1, with 7 bases that match TRBD1. The CDR3 covers 13 residues. CDR1 LGHNA and CDR2 YNFKEQ come from the germline V gene. The V segment lost 2 bases and the J segment 11 bases; nucleotides outside the gene matches: 8. CDR3 in DNA: TGTGCCAGCAGCCAATTACAGGGGCGGGTTGCTTTCTTT. Protein: CASSQLQGRVAFF.